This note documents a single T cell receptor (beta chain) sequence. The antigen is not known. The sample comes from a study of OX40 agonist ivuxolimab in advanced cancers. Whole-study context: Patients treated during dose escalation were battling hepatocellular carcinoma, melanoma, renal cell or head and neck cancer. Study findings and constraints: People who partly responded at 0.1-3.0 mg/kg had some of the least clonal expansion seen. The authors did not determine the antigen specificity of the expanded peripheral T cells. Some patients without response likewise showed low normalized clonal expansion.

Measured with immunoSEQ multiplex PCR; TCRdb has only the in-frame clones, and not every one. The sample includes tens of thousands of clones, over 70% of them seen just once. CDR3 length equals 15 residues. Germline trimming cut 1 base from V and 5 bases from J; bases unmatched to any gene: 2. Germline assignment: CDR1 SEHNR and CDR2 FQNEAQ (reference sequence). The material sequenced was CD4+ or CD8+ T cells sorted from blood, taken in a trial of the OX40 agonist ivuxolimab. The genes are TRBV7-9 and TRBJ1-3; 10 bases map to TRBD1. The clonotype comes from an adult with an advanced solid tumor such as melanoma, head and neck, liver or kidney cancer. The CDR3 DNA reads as TGTGCCAGCAGCTTAGGACAGGGGGCGCGAAACACCATATATTTT. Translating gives CASSLGQGARNTIYF. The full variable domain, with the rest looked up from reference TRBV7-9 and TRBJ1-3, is DTGVSQNPRHKITKRGQNVTFRCDPISEHNRLYWYRQTLGQGPEFLTYFQNEAQLEKSRLLSDRFSAERPKGSFSTLEIQRTEQGDSAMYLCASSLGQGARNTIYFGEGSWLTVV.